This T cell receptor beta chain was sequenced in a study of blood T cells in healthy people across ages. Study-level points and caveats: Diversity of TCR beta per million T cells declined in a roughly linear way with age.

A second PCR, run for roughly 6 to 11 cycles, used a sample-barcoded 5' primer plus a J-beta primer mix. Through a template-switch adaptor with 12 random nucleotides, each cDNA molecule received a tag. TCRdb independently ran MiXCR on the 5' RACE reads; one entry per CDR3 protein. This table has around 1.5 million distinct CDR3 sequences, around 36% appearing once. The people who gave samples were healthy Caucasians from Russia, aged roughly 6 to 90. Investigators took approximately 9.4 milliliters of peripheral blood from every donor. This clonotype was detected once. As yet, its antigen is unknown. The V gene's germline CDR1 is SGHDN and CDR2 FVKESK. There are 14 residues in the CDR3. V lost 1 base, J lost 7 bases, and 14 bases lay in between.

This TCR derives from a woman in her twenties or thirties in good health. The sequenced material came from blood. V usage is TRBV14 and J usage is TRBJ2-7; D may match TRBD1 or TRBD2 (5 bases each). The CDR3: CASSQVGEEREQYF. CDR3 DNA sequence: TGTGCCAGCAGCCAAGTGGGGGAAGAGAGGGAGCAGTACTTC. Full variable domain (missing parts from reference TRBV14 and TRBJ2-7): EAGVTQFPSHSVIEKGQTVTLRCDPISGHDNLYWYRRVMGKEIKFLLHFVKESKQDESGMPNNRFLAERTGGTYSTLKVQPAELEDSGVYFCASSQVGEEREQYFGPGTRLTVT.